This entry is about one TCR beta chain. In Seattle, patients joined the study during active infection and were tracked longitudinally. This record belongs to a study of blood T cell repertoires in COVID-19. Study-level information: Acute-phase and convalescent COVID-19 samples originated in the United States, Italy and Spain. The cDNA or gDNA used as material had been derived from T cells, B-cell-depleted T cells, or PBMCs.

As processed by the authors: Reference gene primer amplification in the assay estimated nucleated cell counts. Method: immunoSEQ multiplex PCR; TCRdb's copy keeps in-frame clones and lacks some. D and trimming were read from the DNA, whereas the V and J calls and clone size are those reported in that table. Counted here are hundreds of thousands of clones, about 88% occurring once; the ten biggest clones make up roughly 8%. The CDR3 has 15 amino acids. CDR1 and CDR2 (germline): SGHNT, YYREEE (reference sequence). Trimming took 2 bases from V and 2 from J; bases not matched to a gene: 5. This receptor was taken from a woman between 45 and 65 years old with COVID-19, enrolled during active disease. Sequenced sample: peripheral blood. The genes are TRBV5-4 and TRBJ2-3; the match to TRBD2 covers 7 bases. The CDR3 sequence: CASSLGLGNTDTQYF. The CDR3 region has the DNA TGTGCCAGCAGCTTAGGACTAGGGAACACAGATACGCAGTATTTT.